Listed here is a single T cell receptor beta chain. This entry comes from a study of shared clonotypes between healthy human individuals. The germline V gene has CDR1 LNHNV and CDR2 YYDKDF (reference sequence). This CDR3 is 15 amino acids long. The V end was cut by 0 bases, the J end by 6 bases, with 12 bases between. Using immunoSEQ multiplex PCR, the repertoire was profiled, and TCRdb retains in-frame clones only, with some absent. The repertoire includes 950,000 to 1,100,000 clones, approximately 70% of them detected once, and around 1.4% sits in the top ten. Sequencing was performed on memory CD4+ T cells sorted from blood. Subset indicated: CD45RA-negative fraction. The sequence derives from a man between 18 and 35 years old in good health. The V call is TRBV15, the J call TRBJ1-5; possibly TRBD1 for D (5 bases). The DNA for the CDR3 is TGTGCCACCAGCAGAGAATGGGGGGTTGGTCAGCCCCAGCATTTT. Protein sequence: CATSREWGVGQPQHF.